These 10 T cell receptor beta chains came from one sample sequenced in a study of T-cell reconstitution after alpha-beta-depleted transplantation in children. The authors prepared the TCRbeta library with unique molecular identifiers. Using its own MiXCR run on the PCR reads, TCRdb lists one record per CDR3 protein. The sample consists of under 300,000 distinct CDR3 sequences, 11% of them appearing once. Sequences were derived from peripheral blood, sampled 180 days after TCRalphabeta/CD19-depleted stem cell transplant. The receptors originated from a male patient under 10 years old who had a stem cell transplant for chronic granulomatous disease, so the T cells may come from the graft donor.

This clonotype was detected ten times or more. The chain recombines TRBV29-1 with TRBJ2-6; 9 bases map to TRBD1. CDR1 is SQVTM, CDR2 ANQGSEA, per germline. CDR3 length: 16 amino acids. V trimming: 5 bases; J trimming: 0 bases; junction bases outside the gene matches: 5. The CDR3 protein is CSVSGTGFSGANVLTF. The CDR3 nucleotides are TGCAGCGTTTCTGGGACAGGGTTCTCTGGGGCCAACGTCCTGACTTTC.

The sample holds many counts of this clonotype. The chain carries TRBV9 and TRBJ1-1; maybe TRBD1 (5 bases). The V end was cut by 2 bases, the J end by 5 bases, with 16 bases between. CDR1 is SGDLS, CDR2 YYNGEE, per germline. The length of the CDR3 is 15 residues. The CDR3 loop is CASSVSGSAGTEAFF. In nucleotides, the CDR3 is TGTGCCAGCAGCGTGTCAGGGTCGGCGGGGACTGAAGCTTTCTTT.

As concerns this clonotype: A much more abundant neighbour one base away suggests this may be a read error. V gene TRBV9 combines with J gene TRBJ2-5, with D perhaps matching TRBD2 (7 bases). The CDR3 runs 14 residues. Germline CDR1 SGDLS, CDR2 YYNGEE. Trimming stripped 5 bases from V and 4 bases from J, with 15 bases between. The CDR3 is CASSTGGQGETQYF. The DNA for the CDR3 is TGTGCCAGCAGTACGGGGGGCCAAGGAGAGACCCAGTACTTC.

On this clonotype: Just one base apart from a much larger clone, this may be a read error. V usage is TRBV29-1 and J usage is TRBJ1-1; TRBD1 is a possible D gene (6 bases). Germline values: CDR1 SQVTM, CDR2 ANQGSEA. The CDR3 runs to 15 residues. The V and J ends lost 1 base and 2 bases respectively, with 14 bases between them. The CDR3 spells CSVEAQGIINTEAFF. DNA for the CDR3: TGCAGCGTTGAAGCCCAGGGGATCATAAACACTGAAGCTTTCTTT.

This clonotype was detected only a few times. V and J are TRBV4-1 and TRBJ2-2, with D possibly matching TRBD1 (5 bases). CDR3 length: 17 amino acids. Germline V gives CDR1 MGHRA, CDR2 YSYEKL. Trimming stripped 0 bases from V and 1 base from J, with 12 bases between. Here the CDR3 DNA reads TGCGCCAGCAGCCAAGATTTTTGGCAGGGGAACACCGGGGAGCTGTTTTTT. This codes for CASSQDFWQGNTGELFF.

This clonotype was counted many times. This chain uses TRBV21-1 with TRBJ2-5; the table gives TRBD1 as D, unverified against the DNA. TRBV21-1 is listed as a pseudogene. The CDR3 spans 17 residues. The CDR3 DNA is TGTGCCAGCAGCAAAATACGACAGGGTCCGTACCAAGAGACCCAGTACTTC. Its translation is CASSKIRQGPYQETQYF.

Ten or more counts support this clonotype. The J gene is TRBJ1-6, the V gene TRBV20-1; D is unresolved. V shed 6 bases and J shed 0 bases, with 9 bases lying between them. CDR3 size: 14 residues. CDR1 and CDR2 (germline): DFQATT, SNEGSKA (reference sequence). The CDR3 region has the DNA TGCAGTGCACCCAGTAGCTCCTATAATTCACCCCTCCACTTT. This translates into CSAPSSSYNSPLHF.

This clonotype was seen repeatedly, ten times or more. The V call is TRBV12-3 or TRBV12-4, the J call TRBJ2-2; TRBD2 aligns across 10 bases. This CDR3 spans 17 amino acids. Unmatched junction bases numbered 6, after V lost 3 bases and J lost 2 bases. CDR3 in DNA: TGTGCCAGCAGTTTTAGTAGCGGGGGGAGAAACACCGGGGAGCTGTTTTTT. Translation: CASSFSSGGRNTGELFF.

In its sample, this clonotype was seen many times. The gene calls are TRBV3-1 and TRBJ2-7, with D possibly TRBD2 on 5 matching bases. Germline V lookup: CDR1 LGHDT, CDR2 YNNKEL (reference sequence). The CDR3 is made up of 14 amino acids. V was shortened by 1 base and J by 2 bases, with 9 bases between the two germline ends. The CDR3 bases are TGTGCCAGCAGCCAAGGGGTCGGGGCCTACGAGCAGTACTTC. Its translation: CASSQGVGAYEQYF.

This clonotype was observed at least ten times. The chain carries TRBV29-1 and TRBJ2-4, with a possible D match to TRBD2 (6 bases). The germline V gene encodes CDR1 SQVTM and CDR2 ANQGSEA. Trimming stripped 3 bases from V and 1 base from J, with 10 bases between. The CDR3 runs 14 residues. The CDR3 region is CSVDLGGAKNIQYF. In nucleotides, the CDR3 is TGCAGCGTTGATTTAGGAGGGGCCAAAAACATTCAGTACTTC.